What follows are 28 T cell receptor beta chains derived from one specimen sequenced in a study of CD8 T cells in ankylosing spondylitis. TCRdb re-called the 5' RACE reads through MiXCR, storing one row per CDR3 protein. The table records tens of thousands of distinct CDR3 sequences, about 7% of them present only once. The specimen sequenced was blood, either unsorted or a sorted T cell fraction (not recorded which). The receptors come from a male donor with ankylosing spondylitis or in good health (not recorded which).

This clonotype was seen repeatedly, ten times or more. This rearrangement joins TRBV24-1 to TRBJ2-3; the D is unclear. This CDR3 comprises 12 residues. V lost 1 base to trimming and J lost 6 bases, with 4 bases between them. Per germline, CDR1 KGHDR and CDR2 SFDVKD. CDR3 coding DNA: TGTGCCACCAGTGATTTCTCGGATACGCAGTATTTT. Translated: CATSDFSDTQYF.

This clonotype was recorded at least ten times. The genes are TRBV20-1 and TRBJ2-7, with 7 bases fitting TRBD2. Germline V gives CDR1 DFQATT, CDR2 SNEGSKA (reference sequence). The CDR3 runs to 14 residues. V trimming: 3 bases; J trimming: 0 bases; junction bases outside the gene matches: 5. The CDR3 coding sequence is TGCAGTGCTAGCGGGGGGACCTTCTCCTACGAGCAGTACTTC. The encoded protein is CSASGGTFSYEQYF.

In this sample, this clonotype turned up many times. The chain couples TRBV6-2 or TRBV6-3 to TRBJ2-6; 8 positions match TRBD1. V shed 5 bases, J shed 4 bases, and the junction held 7 bases outside the gene matches. Germline CDR1 MNHEY, CDR2 SVGEGT. This CDR3 is built from 16 residues. This CDR3 is CASSTLRGRGANVLTF. Here the CDR3 DNA reads TGTGCCAGCAGTACTCTCAGGGGGCGCGGGGCCAACGTCCTGACTTTC.

Ten or more counts support this clonotype. The CDR3 DNA reads TGTGCCAGCAGCCAAGTAACAGGGGGCGGTGAGACCCAGTACTTC. Residues: CASSQVTGGGETQYF. The J gene is TRBJ2-5, the V gene TRBV4-2; 9 bases agree with TRBD1. The V and J ends lost 1 base and 5 bases, in that order; junction bases with no gene match: 5. Germline V gene lookup returns CDR1 LGHNA and CDR2 YNFKEQ. This CDR3 comprises 15 residues.

Ten or more counts support this clonotype. This rearrangement joins TRBV5-1 to TRBJ2-1; 8 bases are shared with TRBD2. The V and J ends lost 0 bases and 6 bases, in that order; junction bases with no gene match: 2. Germline V gene sequence: CDR1 SGHRS, CDR2 YFSETQ. The CDR3 covers 14 residues. This CDR3 reads CASSLGAGANEQFF. Here the CDR3 DNA reads TGCGCCAGCAGCTTGGGAGCGGGAGCCAATGAGCAGTTCTTC.

This clonotype was detected ten times or more. The CDR3 protein is CASSLQTGYNEQFF. Written as DNA, the CDR3 is TGCGCCAGCAGCCTCCAGACCGGCTACAATGAGCAGTTCTTC. The chain is built from TRBV5-1 and TRBJ2-1; D remains ambiguous. Deletions cut 4 bases from V and 3 bases from J, with 11 bases between. The CDR3 is 14 amino acids. Looked up from germline, CDR1 is SGHRS and CDR2 is YFSETQ. Full variable domain (outside the CDR3, taken from reference TRBV5-1 and TRBJ2-1): KAGVTQTPRYLIKTRGQQVTLSCSPISGHRSVSWYQQTPGQGLQFLFEYFSETQRNKGNFPGRFSGRQFSNSRSEMNVSTLELGDSALYLCASSLQTGYNEQFFGPGTRLTVL.

This clonotype was counted between two and nine times. The chain links TRBV7-9 to TRBJ2-1; 7 bases map to TRBD1. Trimming at V came to 4 bases and at J to 9 bases, leaving 12 bases not matched to a gene. CDR3 length: 15 amino acids. Germline CDR1 and CDR2: SEHNR and FQNEAQ (reference sequence). This CDR3 reads CASSYSVQGLSEQFF. As DNA, the CDR3 is TGTGCCAGCAGCTATTCGGTACAGGGGTTATCTGAGCAGTTCTTC. Filled out from reference TRBV7-9 and TRBJ2-1, the complete variable domain reads DTGVSQNPRHKITKRGQNVTFRCDPISEHNRLYWYRQTLGQGPEFLTYFQNEAQLEKSRLLSDRFSAERPKGSFSTLEIQRTEQGDSAMYLCASSYSVQGLSEQFFGPGTRLTVL.

This clonotype was observed a few times. The CDR3 sequence: CATTGQNELDTQYF. The CDR3 nucleotides read TGTGCCACGACAGGTCAAAACGAATTGGATACGCAGTATTTT. The chain links TRBV6-1 to TRBJ2-3; D may be TRBD1 (6 bases). Germline lookup yields CDR1 MNHNS and CDR2 SASEGT. The V end lost 10 bases, the J end lost 6 bases, and 20 bases lay between the germline ends. This CDR3 is 14 amino acids long.

The chain joins TRBV11-1 to TRBJ2-3, with D maybe TRBD1 (6 bases). The CDR3 runs 14 residues. Germline values: CDR1 SGHAT, CDR2 FQDESV (reference sequence). Trimming stripped 5 bases from V and 6 bases from J, with 15 bases between. The CDR3 DNA follows: TGTGCCAGCAGCCAGAGGACAGTTCGGGATACGCAGTATTTT. This translates into CASSQRTVRDTQYF. Together with reference TRBV11-1 and TRBJ2-3, the CDR3 gives the full variable domain: EAEVAQSPRYKITEKSQAVAFWCDPISGHATLYWYRQILGQGPELLVQFQDESVVDDSQLPKDRFSAERLKGVDSTLKIQPAELGDSAMYLCASSQRTVRDTQYFGPGTRLTVL.

This clonotype has ten or more counts. The rearrangement uses TRBV3-1 and TRBJ2-1, with 7 nucleotides matching TRBD2. The V and J ends lost 5 bases and 2 bases, in that order; junction bases with no gene match: 6. Germline lookup yields CDR1 LGHDT and CDR2 YNNKEL (reference sequence). The CDR3 has 15 residues. The CDR3 DNA reads as TGTGCCAGCAGCGACCGGGACTATCCCTACAATGAGCAGTTCTTC. Protein product: CASSDRDYPYNEQFF.

This chain uses TRBV20-1 with TRBJ2-1; D not certain. The CDR3 extends over 14 amino acids. V lost 2 bases and J lost 7, with 15 bases in between. Germline V CDR1 and CDR2: DFQATT, SNEGSKA (reference sequence). Written as DNA, the CDR3 is TGCAGTGCTAGAAAGGTCCAGTCGTGGAATGAGCAGTTCTTC. It is translated as CSARKVQSWNEQFF.

This clonotype was seen ten or more times. The J gene is TRBJ2-1, the V gene TRBV7-8, with TRBD1 matching 11 bases. This CDR3 contains 14 residues. CDR1 and CDR2 from the germline V gene are SGHVS and FQNEAQ. Trimming at V came to 3 bases and at J to 10 bases, leaving 5 bases not matched to a gene. CDR3 nucleotides: TGTGCCAGCAGCTTGGGGACAGGGGGAAGGGAGCAGTTCTTC. This codes for CASSLGTGGREQFF.

This clonotype was observed many times. The J gene is TRBJ2-5, the V gene TRBV2, with D uncertain. The ends were cut back, 6 bases at V and 0 bases at J, with 8 bases in the middle. The CDR3 contains 13 residues. The germline V gene encodes CDR1 SNHLY and CDR2 FYNNEI. CDR3 bases: TGTGCCAGCAGGGGGTCCAACCAAGAGACCCAGTACTTC. This translates into CASRGSNQETQYF.

The chain couples TRBV7-2 to TRBJ2-7; D call uncertain. Trimming stripped 2 bases from V and 5 bases from J, with 13 bases between. The CDR3 has 14 residues. CDR1 is SGHTA and CDR2 is FQGNSA in the germline V gene. In nucleotides, the CDR3 is TGTGCCAGCAGCTTACCACCAAGCGAGAACGAGCAGTACTTC. This gives the protein CASSLPPSENEQYF.

This clonotype was detected only once. The chain carries TRBV20-1 and TRBJ2-3; possible D gene TRBD1, 6 bases. Germline values: CDR1 DFQATT, CDR2 SNEGSKA (reference sequence). This CDR3 comprises 15 residues. Here the CDR3 reads CFSSQARGMTDTQYF. As DNA, the CDR3 is TGCTTCTCTAGCCAGGCTAGGGGGATGACAGATACGCAGTATTTT.

This clonotype was counted a few times. The rearrangement joins TRBV7-6 to TRBJ2-2; tentative D call: TRBD2 (6 bases). Trimming removed 1 base at V and 0 bases at J, with 12 bases between. CDR1 SGHVS and CDR2 FNYEAQ come from the germline V gene. The CDR3 consists of 17 residues. CDR3 amino acids: CASSLGAAGPNTGELFF. CDR3 in DNA: TGTGCCAGCAGCTTAGGAGCGGCGGGACCGAACACCGGGGAGCTGTTTTTT.

This clonotype came up many times. V and J are TRBV12-3 or TRBV12-4 and TRBJ2-3; D is unclear. V was clipped by 2 bases and J by 2 bases, with 11 bases between them. The CDR3 covers 15 residues. DNA for the CDR3: TGTGCCAGCAGTTTAAGTGGGTGGGACACAGATACGCAGTATTTT. Its translation: CASSLSGWDTDTQYF.

This clonotype occurred many times. The rearrangement uses TRBV12-3 or TRBV12-4 and TRBJ2-1, with D unresolved. The CDR3 sequence is 15 residues long. V gave up 2 bases and J gave up 0 bases, with 8 bases separating them. The CDR3 reads CASSLTHVSYNEQFF. The CDR3, as DNA: TGTGCCAGCAGTTTAACCCATGTCTCCTACAATGAGCAGTTCTTC.

This clonotype was recorded many times. The V call is TRBV10-1, the J call TRBJ2-1, with D possibly being TRBD1 or TRBD2 (6 bases each). V dropped 1 base and J dropped 2 bases, with 9 bases sitting between them. This CDR3 spans 15 amino acids. In germline, CDR1 is WNHNN, CDR2 SYGVQD (reference sequence). CDR3 in amino acids: CASSELGGPYNEQFF. CDR3 nucleotide sequence: TGCGCCAGCAGTGAGTTGGGGGGCCCCTACAATGAGCAGTTCTTC.

The sample holds many counts of this clonotype. The genes are TRBV3-1 and TRBJ2-1; 11 bases are shared with TRBD1. In germline, CDR1 is LGHDT, CDR2 YNNKEL (reference sequence). The ends lost 9 bases at V and 7 bases at J; junction bases unmatched: 11. This CDR3 is 15 amino acids long. The CDR3 DNA follows: TGTGCCAGTCACACCGGACAGGGGGCCTCTAATGAGCAGTTCTTC. Protein sequence: CASHTGQGASNEQFF.

As to this clonotype: At one end the junction does not follow the germline gene, possibly because of a read error. This chain joins TRBV5-1 and TRBJ2-7; D is tentatively TRBD1 or TRBD2 (5 bases each). Germline CDR1 and CDR2: SGHRS and YFSETQ. The CDR3 totals 14 residues. The CDR3 DNA sequence: TGCCCCAGCAGCTTGGACGGGGCTGAGGGGGAGCAGTACTTC. Amino acids: CPSSLDGAEGEQYF.

This chain joins TRBV6-5 and TRBJ2-6; the D is unclear. The CDR3 covers 17 residues. Trimming left V 5 bases short and J 0 bases short, with 14 bases between. Germline CDR1 is MNHEY and CDR2 is SVGAGI. The CDR3 here is CASSASRRTSGANVLTF. In DNA, the CDR3 is TGTGCCAGCAGTGCCTCTCGACGGACCTCTGGGGCCAACGTCCTGACTTTC.

Many counts were recorded for this clonotype. The chain combines TRBV2 with TRBJ2-7, with 8 bases fitting TRBD1. Germline CDR1 SNHLY, CDR2 FYNNEI. The V segment lost 5 bases and the J segment 2 bases; nucleotides outside the gene matches: 8. This CDR3 has 15 residues. The CDR3 DNA is TGTGCCAGCAGTTCGACCGGGACAGGCGCCTACGAGCAGTACTTC. This codes for CASSSTGTGAYEQYF.

The sample holds many counts of this clonotype. The chain couples TRBV29-1 to TRBJ2-7; D tentatively fits TRBD1 or TRBD2 (5 bases each). Germline CDR1 and CDR2: SQVTM and ANQGSEA. V lost 5 bases, J lost 6 bases, and 20 bases lay in between. This CDR3 spans 14 amino acids. The DNA for the CDR3 is TGCAGCGTTAGCCGGGACGGAGACAACTTCGAGCAGTACTTC. This translates into CSVSRDGDNFEQYF.

There are many counts of this clonotype. The J gene is TRBJ1-5, the V gene TRBV12-3 or TRBV12-4; 11 positions agree with TRBD1. The CDR3 is made up of 14 amino acids. With 6 bases clipped from V and 6 bases from J, the junction kept 4 bases outside the gene matches. CDR3 amino acids: CASSTGTGGQPQHF. The CDR3 DNA is TGTGCCAGCAGCACCGGGACAGGGGGTCAGCCCCAGCATTTT.

This clonotype has ten or more counts. The chain links TRBV10-3 to TRBJ2-1; D is unresolved. Germline CDR1 ENHRY, CDR2 SYGVKD. The CDR3 consists of 17 residues. Trimming pared 0 bases from V and 2 bases from J, leaving 14 bases between. In DNA form, the CDR3 reads TGTGCCATCAGTGAGTCAGGAACTGCTAGAACCTACAATGAGCAGTTCTTC. Amino acid sequence: CAISESGTARTYNEQFF.

There are many counts of this clonotype. The rearrangement joins TRBV5-6 to TRBJ2-5, with no clear D. The CDR3 is 14 residues long. Trimming stripped 0 bases from V and 5 bases from J, with 11 bases between. Germline CDR1 is SGHDT and CDR2 is YYEEEE. The DNA for the CDR3 is TGTGCCAGCAGCTTGGCAGGCCCCCAGGAGACCCAGTACTTC. Its translation: CASSLAGPQETQYF.

At least ten counts were recorded for this clonotype. The V gene is TRBV12-3 or TRBV12-4, the J gene TRBJ2-2; 9 bases are a match to TRBD1. Trimming at V came to 6 bases and at J to 2 bases, leaving 4 bases not matched to a gene. This CDR3 has 15 amino acids. CDR3 nucleotides: TGTGCCAGCAGGGGACAGGGTGATAACACCGGGGAGCTGTTTTTT. This translates into CASRGQGDNTGELFF.